Presented here are 4 T cell receptor beta chains from one specimen sequenced in a study of identical twins. TCRdb used MiXCR to reprocess the 5' RACE reads, holding one entry per CDR3 protein. This table has 200,000 to 250,000 distinct CDR3 sequences, 7.5% appearing once. These data were also reused for a study on yellow fever vaccine responses in identical twins.

Source material: memory (CD45RO+) T cells sorted from blood. These receptors originate from a young woman in good health.

This clonotype has at least ten counts. This chain uses TRBV7-9 with TRBJ2-7; 14 positions agree with TRBD2. Germline CDR1 reads SEHNR; CDR2 reads FQNEAQ (reference sequence). Unmatched junction bases numbered 8, after V lost 3 bases and J lost 4 bases. The CDR3 loop spans 17 amino acids. CDR3 protein: CASSFRGTSGSLYEQYF. DNA of the CDR3: TGTGCCAGCAGCTTCCGGGGGACTAGCGGGAGTTTATACGAGCAGTACTTC.

This clonotype was counted ten times or more. The V and J genes are TRBV4-3 and TRBJ2-2; D is unresolved. CDR3 length: 14 amino acids. CDR1 LGHNA and CDR2 YSLEER come from the germline V gene. Trimming shortened V by 0 bases and J by 6 bases, and 8 bases separated the two germline ends. CDR3 bases: TGCGCCAGCAGCCAAGATAGGTGGGCCGGGGAGCTGTTTTTT. It specifies CASSQDRWAGELFF.

The rearrangement links TRBV6-1 to TRBJ2-1; the match to TRBD2 covers 10 bases. From germline, CDR1 is MNHNS and CDR2 SASEGT. The length of the CDR3 is 15 residues. Losses at the gene ends were 7 bases for V and 3 bases for J; bases not matched to a gene: 6. The CDR3 sequence: CASNPLAGDYNEQFF. The CDR3 DNA follows: TGTGCCAGCAACCCCCTAGCGGGAGACTACAATGAGCAGTTCTTC.

The chain combines TRBV7-3 with TRBJ2-2, with TRBD2 identical over 10 bases. V trimming: 5 bases; J trimming: 5 bases; junction bases outside the gene matches: 5. Germline CDR1 is SGHTA and CDR2 is FQGTGA. The CDR3 sequence is 15 residues long. The CDR3 bases are TGTGCCAGCAGCCAAACTAGCGGGGTAACCGGGGAGCTGTTTTTT. Amino acid sequence: CASSQTSGVTGELFF.